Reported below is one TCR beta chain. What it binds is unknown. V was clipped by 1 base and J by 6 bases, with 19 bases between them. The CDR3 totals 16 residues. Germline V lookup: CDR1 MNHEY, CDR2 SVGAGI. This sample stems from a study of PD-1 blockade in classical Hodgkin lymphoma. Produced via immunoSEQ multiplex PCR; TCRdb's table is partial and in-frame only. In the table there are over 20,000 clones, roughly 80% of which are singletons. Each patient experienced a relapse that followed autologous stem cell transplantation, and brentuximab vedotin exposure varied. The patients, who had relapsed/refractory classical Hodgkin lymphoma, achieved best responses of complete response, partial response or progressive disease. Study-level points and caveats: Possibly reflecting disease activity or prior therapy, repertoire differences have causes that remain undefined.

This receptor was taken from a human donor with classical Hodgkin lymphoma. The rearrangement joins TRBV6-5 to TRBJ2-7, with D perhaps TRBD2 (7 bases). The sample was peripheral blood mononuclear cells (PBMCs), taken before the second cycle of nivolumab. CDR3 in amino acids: CASSYWGTMGAPEQYF. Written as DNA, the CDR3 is TGTGCCAGCAGTTACTGGGGGACTATGGGGGCACCCGAGCAGTACTTC.